The 9 T cell receptor beta chains listed next were all sequenced from one sample in a study of cytomegalovirus exposure and HLA in healthy donors (dated by TCRdb to the late 2010s). The method was the immunoSEQ multiplex PCR assay. For the multiplex PCR, a mixture combining 60 forward primers for TCR Vbeta segments and 13 reverse primers for TCR Jbeta segments was used. Sourced from immuneACCESS, this table was stored by TCRdb with only in-frame sequences that have V and J called. A share of the clones is absent; for the studies checked, an unresolved V gene accounts for under half, and the remainder has no known explanation. Present in this sample are fewer than 200,000 clones, 75% to 90% of which were seen just once. The top ten clones comprise approximately 2.1% of the sample. Specimen: PBMCs. The receptors were gathered from a male donor in good health and CMV-seronegative.

This clone showed up just a few times. This chain joins TRBV6-5 and TRBJ2-5; the D gene is possibly TRBD1 (5 bases). Germline CDR1 reads MNHEY; CDR2 reads SVGAGI. The CDR3 has 11 residues. Trimming pared 0 bases from V and 12 bases from J, leaving 8 bases between. The CDR3 bases are TGTGCCAGCAGTTACTCAGGCAGGGAGTACTTC. Translated: CASSYSGREYF.

This rearrangement joins TRBV18 to TRBJ2-7; 7 nucleotides align to TRBD1. This CDR3 has 14 amino acids. CDR1 is KGHSH and CDR2 is LQKENI in the germline V gene. V trimming: 3 bases; J trimming: 5 bases; junction bases outside the gene matches: 7. CDR3 nucleotide sequence: TGTGCCAGCTCACCGCGACAGGGCGGTCACGAGCAGTACTTC. Protein: CASSPRQGGHEQYF.

The gene calls are TRBV7-2 and TRBJ1-4; 8 nucleotides match TRBD1. The CDR3 loop spans 15 amino acids. In germline, CDR1 is SGHTA, CDR2 FQGNSA. After removal of 5 bases from V and 5 bases from J, the junction contained 7 bases not matched to a gene. In nucleotides, the CDR3 is TGTGCCAGCAGCGCCACAGGGGGTGGAAATGAAAAACTGTTTTTT. Translation: CASSATGGGNEKLFF.

The count of this clone is one. The gene calls are TRBV5-1 and TRBJ2-1; a weak D match, TRBD2 (6 bases). Germline V lookup: CDR1 SGHRS, CDR2 YFSETQ. With 4 bases removed from V and 0 bases from J, the gap between germline ends came to 11 bases. CDR3 length equals 15 residues. The CDR3 is CASSPGESSYNEQFF. As DNA, the CDR3 is TGCGCCAGCAGCCCGGGGGAGAGCTCCTACAATGAGCAGTTCTTC.

This rearrangement joins TRBV6-1 to TRBJ1-2; perhaps TRBD1 as D (6 bases). The germline V gene has CDR1 MNHNS and CDR2 SASEGT. The V gene lost 6 bases and the J gene lost 3 bases, with 17 bases spanning the gap. CDR3 length: 15 amino acids. CDR3 region: CASRSGTLRDYGYTF. The CDR3 DNA sequence: TGTGCCAGCAGATCAGGGACATTAAGAGACTATGGCTACACCTTC.

This clone was picked up one time. This chain uses TRBV25-1 with TRBJ2-3; 9 nucleotides align to TRBD2. CDR3 length equals 18 residues. CDR1 MGHDK and CDR2 SYGVNS come from the germline V gene. Germline trimming cut 1 base from V and 3 bases from J; bases unmatched to any gene: 11. The CDR3 is CASSESRGGGALTDTQYF. The CDR3 DNA follows: TGTGCCAGCAGTGAATCACGGGGCGGGGGGGCCCTAACAGATACGCAGTATTTT.

The chain combines TRBV6-6 with TRBJ2-2; tentative D call: TRBD2 (5 bases). The CDR3 loop spans 13 amino acids. Germline CDR1 MNHNY, CDR2 SVGAGI (reference sequence). Between the trimmed V and J ends, which lost 11 bases and 2 bases, there was a span of 12 bases. The CDR3 is CAGRRTNTGELFF. The CDR3 DNA reads TGTGCCGGGAGAAGGACTAACACCGGGGAGCTGTTTTTT.

The rearrangement joins TRBV9 to TRBJ1-5; maybe TRBD1 (6 bases). Germline V gene sequence: CDR1 SGDLS, CDR2 YYNGEE. This CDR3 is 13 amino acids long. Trimming pared 7 bases from V and 3 bases from J, leaving 11 bases between. The CDR3 is CASGGAFNQPQHF. For the CDR3, the DNA is TGTGCCAGCGGGGGGGCTTTCAATCAGCCCCAGCATTTT.

The chain employs TRBV6-6 and TRBJ2-7; 7 bases agree with TRBD1. In germline, CDR1 is MNHNY, CDR2 SVGAGI (reference sequence). This CDR3 contains 13 residues. V was clipped by 7 bases and J by 5 bases; unmatched bases: 8. CDR3 sequence: CASTPTGSDEQYF. The CDR3 coding sequence is TGTGCCAGCACCCCGACAGGGTCTGACGAGCAGTACTTC.